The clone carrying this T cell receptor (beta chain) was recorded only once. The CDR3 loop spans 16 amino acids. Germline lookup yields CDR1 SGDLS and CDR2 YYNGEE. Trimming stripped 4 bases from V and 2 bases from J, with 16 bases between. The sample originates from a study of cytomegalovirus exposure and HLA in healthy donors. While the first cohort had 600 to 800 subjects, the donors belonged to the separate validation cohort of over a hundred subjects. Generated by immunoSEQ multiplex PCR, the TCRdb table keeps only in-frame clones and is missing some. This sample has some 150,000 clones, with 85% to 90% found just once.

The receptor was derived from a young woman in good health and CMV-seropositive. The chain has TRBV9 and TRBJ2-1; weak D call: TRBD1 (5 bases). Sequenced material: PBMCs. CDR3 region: CASSPPDRRPYNEQFF. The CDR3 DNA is TGTGCCAGCAGCCCCCCCGACAGACGTCCCTACAATGAGCAGTTCTTC.